The present TCR beta chain was sequenced within a study of CD8 T cells in ankylosing spondylitis. TCRdb redid the calling of the 5' RACE reads with MiXCR, one entry per CDR3 protein. The data contain some 150,000 distinct CDR3 sequences, over 10% of them seen just once; the ten biggest clones take up roughly 4.5%. This clonotype was counted between two and nine times. Germline V lookup: CDR1 SGHAT, CDR2 FQNNGV. Trimming took off 5 bases at V and 10 bases at J, with 23 bases between the two ends. This CDR3 has 16 residues. The specimen was blood, either unsorted or a sorted T cell fraction (not recorded which). The sequence was collected from a female donor with ankylosing spondylitis or in good health (not recorded which). The rearrangement joins TRBV11-2 to TRBJ2-2; a possible D gene is TRBD1 (6 bases). CDR3 DNA sequence: TGTGCCAGCAGCACCAGGGACACGTCACCTCTGGAGGAGCTGTTTTTT. Amino acids: CASSTRDTSPLEELFF.